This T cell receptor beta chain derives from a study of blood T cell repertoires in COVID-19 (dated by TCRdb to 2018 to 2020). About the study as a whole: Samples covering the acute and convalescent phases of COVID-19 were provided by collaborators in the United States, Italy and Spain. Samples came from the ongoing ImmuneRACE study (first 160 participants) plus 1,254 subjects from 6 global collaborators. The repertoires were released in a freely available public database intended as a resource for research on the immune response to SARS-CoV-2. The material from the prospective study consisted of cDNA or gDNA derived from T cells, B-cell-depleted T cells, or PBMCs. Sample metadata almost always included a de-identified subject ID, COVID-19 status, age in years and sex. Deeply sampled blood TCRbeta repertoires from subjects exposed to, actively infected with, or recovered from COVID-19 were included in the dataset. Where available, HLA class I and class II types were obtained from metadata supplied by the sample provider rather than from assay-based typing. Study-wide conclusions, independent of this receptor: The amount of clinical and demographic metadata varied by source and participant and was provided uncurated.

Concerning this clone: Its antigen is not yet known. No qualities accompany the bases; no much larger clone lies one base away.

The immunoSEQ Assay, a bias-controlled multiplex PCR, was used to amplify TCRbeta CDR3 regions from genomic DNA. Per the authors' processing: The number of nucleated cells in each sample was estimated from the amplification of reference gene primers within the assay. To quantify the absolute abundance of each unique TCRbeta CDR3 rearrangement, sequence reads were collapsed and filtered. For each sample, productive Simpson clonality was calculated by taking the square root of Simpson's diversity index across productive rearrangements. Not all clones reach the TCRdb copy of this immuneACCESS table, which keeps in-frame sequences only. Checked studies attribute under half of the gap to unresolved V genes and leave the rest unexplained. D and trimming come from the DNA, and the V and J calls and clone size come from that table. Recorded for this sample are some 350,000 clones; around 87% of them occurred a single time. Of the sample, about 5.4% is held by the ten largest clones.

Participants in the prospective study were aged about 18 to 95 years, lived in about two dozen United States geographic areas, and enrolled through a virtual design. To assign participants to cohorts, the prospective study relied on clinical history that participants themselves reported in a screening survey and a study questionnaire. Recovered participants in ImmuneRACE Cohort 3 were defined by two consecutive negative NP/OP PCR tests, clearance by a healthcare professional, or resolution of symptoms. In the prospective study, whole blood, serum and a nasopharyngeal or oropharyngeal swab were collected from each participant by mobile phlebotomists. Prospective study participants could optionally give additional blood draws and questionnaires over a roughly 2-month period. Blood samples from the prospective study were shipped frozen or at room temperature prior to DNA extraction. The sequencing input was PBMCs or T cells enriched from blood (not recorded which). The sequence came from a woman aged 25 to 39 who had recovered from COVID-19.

CDR3 reads: CAWSATLAGGLFRELFF. The sequenced DNA is TGTGCCTGGTCAGCCACCCTAGCGGGGGGGCTTTTCAGGGAGCTGTTTTTT. The rearrangement joined TRBV30 to TRBJ2-2, with 12 bases in between that match TRBD2. As encoded in the germline V gene (reference sequence), CDR1 is GTSNPN while CDR2 is SVGIG. Trimming accounts for 5 bases at V and 9 bases at J, while the number of junction bases matched to no gene is 16. From the cysteine up to the phenylalanine, the CDR3 has a length of 17 residues. Only the CDR3 region is kept as DNA, spanning 51 bases read in frame from base 1. When the CDR3 is completed using the reference TRBV30 and TRBJ2-2 genes on either side, the full variable domain is SQTIHQWPATLVQPVGSPLSLECTVEGTSNPNLYWYRQAAGRGLQLLFYSVGIGQISSEVPQNLSASRPQDRQFILSSKKLLLSDSGFYLCAWSATLAGGLFRELFFGEGSRLTVL.